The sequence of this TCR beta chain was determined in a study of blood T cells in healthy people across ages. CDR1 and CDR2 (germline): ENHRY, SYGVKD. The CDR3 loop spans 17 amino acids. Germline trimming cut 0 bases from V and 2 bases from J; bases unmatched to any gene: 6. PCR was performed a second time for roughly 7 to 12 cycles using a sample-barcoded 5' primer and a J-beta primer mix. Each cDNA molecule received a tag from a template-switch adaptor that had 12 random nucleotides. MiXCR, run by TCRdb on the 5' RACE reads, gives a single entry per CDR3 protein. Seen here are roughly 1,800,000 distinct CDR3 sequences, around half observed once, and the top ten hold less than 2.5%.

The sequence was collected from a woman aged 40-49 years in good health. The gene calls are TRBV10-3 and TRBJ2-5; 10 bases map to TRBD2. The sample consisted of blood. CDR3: CAISESGLAGVQETQYF. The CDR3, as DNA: TGTGCCATCAGTGAGTCGGGGCTAGCGGGGGTACAAGAGACCCAGTACTTC.